This TCR beta chain was found in a study of cytomegalovirus exposure and HLA in healthy donors. Overall study results and limits: Investigators reported some 150 TCR beta chains as tied to cytomegalovirus. From TCR beta sequences, most subjects' HLA-A and HLA-B alleles were reportedly predicted accurately. There was a cluster of highly shared sequence variants that was likely a sequencing artifact.

Donors were nominally healthy when sampled, though unrecorded immune exposures were likely. The PCR employed 60 Vbeta primers together with 13 Jbeta primers. Libraries were prepared by immunoSEQ multiplex PCR; TCRdb keeps only in-frame clonotypes and omits some of them. The table has roughly 100,000 clones, about 9.5% seen once; the top ten hold more than 5%. To note about this clone: Its antigen remains unknown.

The V segment lost 8 bases and the J segment 10 bases; nucleotides outside the gene matches: 3. CDR3 length: 11 amino acids. Looked up from germline, CDR1 is MNHNS and CDR2 is SASEGT. The clonotype comes from a man aged 40-49 years in good health and CMV-seropositive. The chain combines TRBV6-1 with TRBJ2-2, with TRBD1 identical over 8 bases. Sequenced: PBMCs. DNA for the CDR3: TGTGCCAGCGCGGACAGGGAGGAGCTGTTTTTT. It codes for CASADREELFF.